The sequence of this T cell receptor beta chain was determined in a study of a mutant IDH1 vaccine in newly diagnosed glioma. Germline lookup yields CDR1 SGHNT and CDR2 YYREEE (reference sequence). Losses at the gene ends were 4 bases for V and 4 bases for J; bases not matched to a gene: 3. This CDR3 region has 16 residues. Here immunoSEQ multiplex PCR was the method, and the copy in TCRdb shows in-frame clones only, minus some. The sample consists of 50,000 to 70,000 clones, roughly 84% of them appearing once. Details on this clone: Its antigen is not known.

The time point was: week 23, last vaccination. Vaccination comprised doses that each held 300 ug of mutant IDH1 20-mer peptide, plus topical imiquimod. Sequenced material: PBMCs, taken from a glioma patient whose treatment included an IDH1 peptide vaccine. This clonotype was sampled from a man between 18 and 29 years old with glioma. V usage is TRBV5-4 and J usage is TRBJ2-1, with 15 bases aligning to TRBD2. CDR3 coding DNA: TGTGCCAGCAGCGCGGGACTAGCGGGAGGTTACAATGAGCAGTTCTTC. Amino acids: CASSAGLAGGYNEQFF. Drawing the rest from reference TRBV5-4 and TRBJ2-1, the complete variable domain is ETGVTQSPTHLIKTRGQQVTLRCSSQSGHNTVSWYQQALGQGPQFIFQYYREEENGRGNFPPRFSGLQFPNYSSELNVNALELDDSALYLCASSAGLAGGYNEQFFGPGTRLTVL.